These 6 T cell receptor beta chains share one sample of origin, sequenced in a study of T cell responses to AZD1222 COVID-19 vaccine. Assay: immunoSEQ multiplex PCR; the TCRdb copy retains only in-frame clones and omits some. The sample holds a few hundred thousand clones, 85% to 95% seen once. Here the sequenced sample was peripheral blood, taken on day 0 of AZD1222 vaccination. The receptors were sampled from an adult in good health.

V gene TRBV28 combines with J gene TRBJ2-7; D is uncertain. The CDR3 sequence is 12 residues long. With 2 bases removed from V and 7 bases from J, the gap between germline ends came to 9 bases. Germline loops: CDR1 MDHEN, CDR2 SYDVKM. The DNA for the CDR3 is TGTGCCAGCAGTTTACCCTTGGGTGAGCAGTACTTC. Translating it yields CASSLPLGEQYF.

The CDR3 protein is CASSLGQSYNEQFF. The CDR3 region has the DNA TGCGCCAGCAGCTTGGGACAGTCCTACAATGAGCAGTTCTTC. The V gene is TRBV5-1, the J gene TRBJ2-1; TRBD1 might be the D (5 bases). Trimming took off 0 bases at V and 1 base at J, with 5 bases between the two ends. CDR3 length equals 14 residues. Germline V gene lookup returns CDR1 SGHRS and CDR2 YFSETQ.

V is TRBV24-1 and J is TRBJ2-5; 9 bases match TRBD1. Germline lookup yields CDR1 KGHDR and CDR2 SFDVKD. The length of the CDR3 is 15 residues. V dropped 4 bases and J dropped 5; count of bases not matched to a gene: 7. CDR3: CATSEPQGAGETQYF. The CDR3 nucleotides read TGTGCCACCAGTGAACCACAGGGGGCCGGGGAGACCCAGTACTTC.

J is TRBJ2-7 and V is TRBV4-3; 12 bases align to TRBD2. V was clipped by 4 bases and J by 6 bases; unmatched bases: 10. The CDR3 consists of 16 residues. Germline CDR1 LGHNA, CDR2 YSLEER. CDR3 in DNA: TGCGCCAGCAGCCTCGAAAGGACTAGCGGGAACAGCGAGCAGTACTTC. This codes for CASSLERTSGNSEQYF.

The V and J genes are TRBV7-2 and TRBJ1-4; D uncertain. The CDR3 length is 12 residues. With 5 bases removed from V and 7 bases from J, the gap between germline ends came to 8 bases. Germline CDR1 SGHTA, CDR2 FQGNSA. CDR3 in DNA: TGTGCCAGCAGCCCTCAAGGTGAAAAACTGTTTTTT. Translating gives CASSPQGEKLFF.

The V and J genes are TRBV15 and TRBJ1-5; D perhaps matches TRBD1 (5 bases). V shed 7 bases and J shed 3 bases, with 13 bases lying between them. The CDR3 runs to 14 residues. Germline V lookup: CDR1 LNHNV, CDR2 YYDKDF (reference sequence). The CDR3 protein is CATNGGPFNQPQHF. For the CDR3, the DNA is TGTGCCACCAATGGGGGACCGTTCAATCAGCCCCAGCATTTT.